The 25 T cell receptor beta chains listed next were all sequenced from one sample in a study of Graves' ophthalmopathy and Graves' hyperthyroidism. Amplification targeted the TCR beta CDR3 regions, with RNA transcripts as the source material. HTBI primers were used in a first-round RT-PCR, which preceded a second-round multiplex PCR. TCRdb recomputed calls from the multiplex PCR reads with MiXCR, one row per CDR3 protein. The sample gives about 400,000 distinct CDR3 sequences, approximately 20% of which show up once; roughly 1.5% is in the top ten. The material sequenced was peripheral blood. Source of these receptors: a woman under 30 with Graves' ophthalmopathy.

This sequence joins TRBV6-1 and TRBJ2-7; TRBD2 matches 12 bases. Germline CDR1 MNHNS, CDR2 SASEGT. The J segment lost 3 bases and the V segment lost 6 bases, leaving 6 bases of the junction unmatched. The CDR3 extends over 15 amino acids. CDR3 loop: CASSRRTSGNYEQYF. The DNA for the CDR3 is TGTGCCAGCAGCCGAAGGACTAGCGGGAACTACGAGCAGTACTTC.

This clonotype was picked up many times. This rearrangement joins TRBV5-8 to TRBJ1-2; TRBD1 matches at 9 bases. Germline V gene data show CDR1 as SGHTS and CDR2 as YDEGEE. The CDR3 is made up of 14 amino acids. V trimming: 1 base; J trimming: 7 bases; junction bases outside the gene matches: 5. The CDR3 DNA is TGTGCCAGCAGCTTGTGGGACAGGGTTGGTGGCTACACCTTC. Protein sequence: CASSLWDRVGGYTF. Filled out from reference TRBV5-8 and TRBJ1-2, the complete variable domain reads EAGVTQSPTHLIKTRGQQATLRCSPISGHTSVYWYQQALGLGLQFLLWYDEGEERNRGNFPPRFSGRQFPNYSSELNVNALELEDSALYLCASSLWDRVGGYTFGSGTRLTVV.

This clonotype was seen ten or more times. V and J are TRBV6-2 or TRBV6-3 and TRBJ2-7, with D perhaps given as TRBD1 or TRBD2 (5 bases each). Between the trimmed V and J ends, which lost 5 bases and 3 bases, there was a span of 11 bases. CDR1 and CDR2 (germline): MNHEY, SVGEGT. CDR3 length: 13 residues. CDR3 in DNA: TGTGCCAGCAGTCCTCGGGACCTCTACGAGCAGTACTTC. It is translated as CASSPRDLYEQYF.

This clonotype has a count of ten or more. This chain connects TRBV20-1 to TRBJ2-7; perhaps TRBD2 as D (6 bases). Germline loops: CDR1 DFQATT, CDR2 SNEGSKA (reference sequence). The CDR3 extends over 14 amino acids. V lost 4 bases to trimming and J lost 3 bases, with 16 bases between them. The CDR3 loop reads CSAKDGGADYEQYF. The CDR3 DNA is TGCAGTGCTAAGGATGGAGGGGCAGACTACGAGCAGTACTTC.

This clonotype was seen at least ten times. This sequence joins TRBV12-3 or TRBV12-4 and TRBJ1-6, with D possibly TRBD1 on 5 matching bases. The length of the CDR3 is 15 residues. V lost 0 bases and J 9 bases, leaving 12 bases between the germline ends. CDR3 sequence: CASSLAGPRASPLHF. In nucleotides, the CDR3 is TGTGCCAGCAGTTTAGCGGGACCACGGGCTTCACCCCTCCACTTT.

This clonotype came up many times. This chain uses TRBV7-2 with TRBJ1-1; D unclear. Between the trimmed V and J ends, which lost 3 bases and 6 bases, there was a span of 14 bases. The germline CDR1 and CDR2 sequences are SGHTA and FQGNSA. This CDR3 spans 14 amino acids. The DNA for the CDR3 is TGTGCCAGCAGCTTCTCCCCCCGGAAGGCTGAAGCTTTCTTT. It translates to CASSFSPRKAEAFF.

There are many counts of this clonotype. This chain joins TRBV7-9 and TRBJ2-2; 8 bases agree with TRBD2. The germline V gene encodes CDR1 SEHNR and CDR2 FQNEAQ (reference sequence). This CDR3 has 16 amino acids. Unmatched junction bases numbered 8, after V lost 5 bases and J lost 3 bases. The CDR3 is CASSTAGVTYTGELFF. DNA of the CDR3: TGTGCCAGCAGCACAGCGGGAGTAACGTACACCGGGGAGCTGTTTTTT.

The chain recombines TRBV5-1 with TRBJ1-1; no clear D. CDR3 length equals 13 residues. Germline V gives CDR1 SGHRS, CDR2 YFSETQ. V was cut by 0 bases and J by 5 bases, with 8 bases left in between. CDR3 sequence reads: CASSLADGTEAFF. In DNA form, the CDR3 reads TGCGCCAGCAGCTTGGCAGACGGAACTGAAGCTTTCTTT.

The chain carries TRBV11-2 and TRBJ2-7; 8 bases map to TRBD1. V was clipped by 1 base and J by 1 base; unmatched bases: 3. Germline V lookup: CDR1 SGHAT, CDR2 FQNNGV. This CDR3 spans 15 amino acids. CDR3 loop: CASSLVTGGSYEQYF. CDR3 nucleotide sequence: TGTGCCAGCAGCTTAGTAACAGGGGGGTCCTACGAGCAGTACTTC.

This clonotype was counted many times. The chain recombines TRBV3-1 with TRBJ1-1, with a tentative D call TRBD1 (6 bases). V gave up 0 bases and J gave up 11 bases, with 13 bases separating them. The CDR3 runs 13 residues. In germline, CDR1 is LGHDT, CDR2 YNNKEL (reference sequence). CDR3 region: CASSQEARTGAFF. CDR3 bases: TGTGCCAGCAGCCAAGAGGCCAGAACAGGGGCTTTCTTT.

This clonotype was seen many times. The V gene is TRBV28, the J gene TRBJ2-7; no definite D call. This CDR3 spans 15 amino acids. The germline V and J ends were trimmed by 5 bases and 6 bases, with 20 bases remaining between them. Germline CDR1 reads MDHEN; CDR2 reads SYDVKM. The CDR3 sequence is CASSPTASPIPEQYF. CDR3 sequence (DNA): TGTGCCAGCAGTCCCACGGCTTCCCCAATCCCCGAGCAGTACTTC. Filled out from reference TRBV28 and TRBJ2-7, the complete variable domain reads DVKVTQSSRYLVKRTGEKVFLECVQDMDHENMFWYRQDPGLGLRLIYFSYDVKMKEKGDIPEGYSVSREKKERFSLILESASTNQTSMYLCASSPTASPIPEQYFGPGTRLTVT.

This clonotype was seen repeatedly, ten times or more. The gene calls are TRBV28 and TRBJ1-5; D may be TRBD1 (5 bases). The ends were cut back, 4 bases at V and 5 bases at J, with 15 bases in the middle. The CDR3 has 15 amino acids. Germline V gene data show CDR1 as MDHEN and CDR2 as SYDVKM. The CDR3 protein is CASSSNRNWDQPQHF. The CDR3 nucleotides read TGTGCCAGCAGTTCAAACAGGAATTGGGATCAGCCCCAGCATTTT.

The sample holds one count of this clonotype. The DNA for the CDR3 is TGTGCCAGCAGCCAACAGGGGGCAAACCAGCCCCAGCATTTT. It translates to CASSQQGANQPQHF. This sequence joins TRBV7-2 and TRBJ1-5, with TRBD1 matching 9 bases. Trimming cost V 5 bases and J 7 bases; bases outside gene matches: 6. The CDR3 is 14 amino acids. Looked up from germline, CDR1 is SGHTA and CDR2 is FQGNSA.

This clonotype was detected ten times or more. This chain joins TRBV7-3 and TRBJ2-2; 7 bases match TRBD2. The germline V gene has CDR1 SGHTA and CDR2 FQGTGA. This CDR3 is 16 amino acids long. The V segment lost 5 bases and the J segment 5 bases; nucleotides outside the gene matches: 11. The CDR3 reads CASSPRGGDLTGELFF. For the CDR3, the DNA is TGTGCCAGCAGCCCGAGGGGAGGGGATCTAACCGGGGAGCTGTTTTTT.

This clonotype was observed at least ten times. V and J are TRBV11-2 and TRBJ2-7; tentative D call: TRBD2 (5 bases). This CDR3 comprises 16 residues. Germline V CDR1 and CDR2: SGHAT, FQNNGV. V lost 0 bases to trimming and J lost 0 bases, with 12 bases between them. In DNA, the CDR3 is TGTGCCAGCAGCTTAGACCCCGGGGTTACCTCCTACGAGCAGTACTTC. It is translated as CASSLDPGVTSYEQYF. The full variable domain, completed using reference TRBV11-2 and TRBJ2-7, is EAGVAQSPRYKIIEKRQSVAFWCNPISGHATLYWYQQILGQGPKLLIQFQNNGVVDDSQLPKDRFSAERLKGVDSTLKIQPAKLEDSAVYLCASSLDPGVTSYEQYFGPGTRLTVT.

This clonotype was observed many times. The gene calls are TRBV30 and TRBJ2-2; D is unclear. The V end lost 2 bases, the J end lost 2 bases, and 3 bases lay between the germline ends. The CDR3 covers 12 residues. The germline gives CDR1 GTSNPN, CDR2 SVGIG (reference sequence). In nucleotides, the CDR3 is TGTGCCTGGAGTTTTAACACCGGGGAGCTGTTTTTT. Protein: CAWSFNTGELFF.

This chain connects TRBV6-5 to TRBJ2-5; D may correspond to TRBD1 or TRBD2 (5 bases each). The CDR3 is made up of 15 amino acids. V gave up 2 bases and J gave up 5 bases, with 15 bases separating them. Germline V gene sequence: CDR1 MNHEY, CDR2 SVGAGI. CDR3 DNA: TGTGCCAGCAGTTACGCCGAGGGGTTCGAGGAGACCCAGTACTTC. Its protein is CASSYAEGFEETQYF.

In its sample, this clonotype was seen many times. This chain connects TRBV7-8 to TRBJ1-5, with D unresolved. The CDR3 extends over 17 amino acids. V lost 1 base and J 0 bases, leaving 13 bases between the germline ends. The germline CDR1 and CDR2 sequences are SGHVS and FQNEAQ. Here the CDR3 reads CASSLGAVLYSNQPQHF. The CDR3 nucleotides read TGTGCCAGCAGCTTAGGGGCAGTCCTTTATAGCAATCAGCCCCAGCATTTT.

V gene TRBV9 combines with J gene TRBJ2-7, with D possibly being TRBD1 (6 bases). This CDR3 has 15 amino acids. The V end lost 3 bases, the J end lost 2 bases, and 15 bases lay between the germline ends. Germline V gene sequence: CDR1 SGDLS, CDR2 YYNGEE. The CDR3 DNA follows: TGTGCCAGCAGCGGAGCAGGGGACGGAACCTACGAGCAGTACTTC. Its translation: CASSGAGDGTYEQYF.

This clonotype was detected many times. The chain couples TRBV29-1 to TRBJ1-1, with 8 positions matching TRBD1. The V segment lost 4 bases and the J segment 3 bases; nucleotides outside the gene matches: 7. The germline V gene has CDR1 SQVTM and CDR2 ANQGSEA. The CDR3 runs 14 residues. CDR3 loop: CSVGAGGLDTEAFF. The CDR3 bases are TGCAGCGTTGGGGCAGGGGGCTTGGACACTGAAGCTTTCTTT.

The V call is TRBV6-2 or TRBV6-3, the J call TRBJ1-1; D might be TRBD1 (6 bases). CDR3 length equals 17 residues. V was shortened by 6 bases and J by 0 bases, with 20 bases between the two germline ends. The germline CDR1 and CDR2 sequences are MNHEY and SVGEGT. DNA for the CDR3: TGTGCCAGCAGGCACAGGGATTGGGCAACCATGAACACTGAAGCTTTCTTT. Translating gives CASRHRDWATMNTEAFF.

This clonotype was detected ten times or more. The V gene is TRBV19, the J gene TRBJ1-5; 12 bases line up with TRBD1. The ends lost 3 bases at V and 3 bases at J; junction bases unmatched: 9. The CDR3 is made up of 18 amino acids. Per the germline V gene, CDR1 is LNHDA and CDR2 is SQIVND (reference sequence). DNA for the CDR3: TGTGCCAGTAGTATCTCTCCGGGACAGGGGGCCGCCAATCAGCCCCAGCATTTT. Translated, it gives CASSISPGQGAANQPQHF.

In this sample, this clonotype turned up many times. V usage is TRBV5-1 and J usage is TRBJ1-6, with D perhaps matching TRBD1 (6 bases). The V and J ends lost 4 bases and 5 bases respectively, with 13 bases between them. Germline values: CDR1 SGHRS, CDR2 YFSETQ. The CDR3 is made up of 15 amino acids. CDR3 sequence reads: CASSPVRTDNSPLHF. CDR3 in DNA: TGCGCCAGCAGCCCCGTACGGACAGATAATTCACCCCTCCACTTT.

In DNA form, the CDR3 reads TGTGCCAGTAGTCCCAGGGAGCAGCTGAACACTGAAGCTTTCTTT. Its protein product is CASSPREQLNTEAFF. V is TRBV19 and J is TRBJ1-1; weak D call: TRBD1 (5 bases). The CDR3 covers 15 residues. Germline values: CDR1 LNHDA, CDR2 SQIVND (reference sequence). The V and J ends lost 5 bases and 0 bases respectively, with 13 bases between them.

This clonotype occurred many times. The V call is TRBV12-3 or TRBV12-4, the J call TRBJ2-2; the D gene is possibly TRBD1 (5 bases). CDR3 length: 15 amino acids. Trimming removed 5 bases from V and 1 base from J, with 11 bases in between. CDR3 coding DNA: TGTGCCAGCAGTAAACAGGTTTTGAACACCGGGGAGCTGTTTTTT. It yields the protein CASSKQVLNTGELFF.